This TCR beta chain was found in a study of blood T cell repertoires in COVID-19. On the study more broadly: The United States, Italy and Spain provided the acute and convalescent COVID-19 samples.

Cohort 3 donors counted as recovered after two negative PCRs, clearance, or resolved symptoms. Germline V gives CDR1 SQVTM, CDR2 ANQGSEA. The CDR3 spans 13 residues. V gave up 2 bases and J gave up 1 base, with 8 bases separating them. The method was immunoSEQ multiplex PCR; TCRdb's version includes in-frame clones alone and lacks a portion of them. Of approximately 300,000 clones listed, roughly 88% are singletons. This clone was seen a single time. Source material: PBMCs or T cells enriched from blood (not recorded which). The receptor's source is a woman in her thirties who had recovered from COVID-19. This chain links TRBV29-1 with TRBJ1-2, with no clear D. The CDR3 region is CSVELDGNYGYTF. In DNA form, the CDR3 reads TGCAGCGTTGAACTAGACGGTAACTATGGCTACACCTTC.